The rows below give T cell receptor beta chains drawn from one sample of a study of blood T cell repertoires in COVID-19. The protocol was immunoSEQ multiplex PCR, while the TCRdb copy is restricted to in-frame clones and leaves out a portion. This sample yields 210,000 or so clones, of which less than 90% are seen a single time; about a sixth belongs to the top ten. Material for sequencing was peripheral blood. These receptors were collected from a woman over 75 with active or convalescent COVID-19. CDR3s include the opening cysteine and the closing phenylalanine or tryptophan. Each record gives: V gene, J gene, CDR3 length, clone size, D gene, CDR3 DNA, CDR3 protein. The D gene is left open where the match is weak. For some rows the clone size is stated as once, few or many, or as a class when expanded; others skip it.

TRBV29-1	TRBJ2-1	15	once	NA	TGCAGCGTTGAAGATCGGAGACGGACCTACAATGAGCAGTTCTTC	CSVEDRRRTYNEQFF
TRBV4-3	TRBJ1-2	15	NA	NA	TGCGCCAGCAGCCCAGCCGGGACAAACCCCTATGGCTACACCTTC	CASSPAGTNPYGYTF
TRBV3-1/TRBV3-2	TRBJ2-1	16	NA	TRBD2	TGTGCCAGCAGCCCCCGGACTAGCGGGGGGTTGAATGAGCAGTTCTTC	CASSPRTSGGLNEQFF
TRBV15	TRBJ2-1	14	NA	NA	TGTGCCACCAACGAAGATTACAGGGAACATGAGCAGTTCTTC	CATNEDYREHEQFF
TRBV3-1/TRBV3-2	TRBJ2-1	16	NA	TRBD1	TGTGCCAGCAGCCTTTGCGGGACAGGTTCCTACAATGAGCAGTTCTTC	CASSLCGTGSYNEQFF
TRBV24-1	TRBJ1-2	15	NA	TRBD1	TGTGCCACCAGTCCTCCAGGGACAGCGAACTATGGCTACACCTTC	CATSPPGTANYGYTF
TRBV11-3	TRBJ1-2	16	once	TRBD1	TGTGCCAGCAGCCCAGAGGGACAGAGACCTATATATGGCTACACCTTC	CASSPEGQRPIYGYTF
TRBV19	TRBJ2-1	15	NA	NA	TGTGCCAGTAGTATGGGTTCTAGCTACTACAATGAGCAGTTCTTC	CASSMGSSYYNEQFF
TRBV6-2/TRBV6-3	TRBJ2-7	16	NA	TRBD2	TGTGCCAGCAGTAACCTCCTGGTAGCGGGGGGCTACGAGCAGTACTTC	CASSNLLVAGGYEQYF
TRBV5-4	TRBJ2-7	15	NA	NA	TGTGCCAGCAGCCCGAGAGCGCTTCTTAATCCCGAGCAGTACTTC	CASSPRALLNPEQYF
TRBV20-1	TRBJ2-1	11	NA	NA	TGCAGTGCTAGGACTTCGGGTGAGCAGTTCTTC	CSARTSGEQFF
TRBV28	TRBJ2-1	14	NA	TRBD2	TGTGCCAGCAGTCACCGGGAGGAAGGCGATGAGCAGTTCTTC	CASSHREEGDEQFF
TRBV7-9	TRBJ2-1	17	NA	TRBD2	TGTGCCAGCAGCTTAGGTATTAGCGGGGAGAACTACAATGAGCAGTTCTTC	CASSLGISGENYNEQFF
TRBV19	TRBJ2-7	14	NA	NA	TGTGCCAGTATGGCGTCCTTCAACGGAGCCGAGCAGTACTTC	CASMASFNGAEQYF